A selection of T cell receptor beta chains follows, all from one sample in a study of T cell repertoires in cytomegalovirus infection. For these TCRs, the target antigens are not known. TCRdb passed the reads through MiXCR, listing each CDR3 protein once. Counted here are under 500,000 distinct CDR3 sequences, approximately 46% occurring once; the ten biggest clones make up around 45%. The sample in question was cultured PBMCs, obtained from culture after CMV antigen stimulation. Receptor source: a human donor in good health (CMV status not recorded). Some clones in this sample may be carry-over from other donors' samples. Each CDR3 is given with its conserved first and last residue. A D gene is named only where the DNA matches it firmly. Size is stated for part of the rows, as once, few or many counts, or as a class when the clone is expanded.

j_call cdr3_length v_call d_call clone_size cdr3_aa cdr3_nt
TRBJ1-2 15 TRBV7-2 TRBD1 . CASSLRPDRVGGYTF TGTGCCAGCAGCTTGAGGCCCGACAGGGTGGGGGGCTACACCTTC
TRBJ2-3 16 TRBV7-2 . . CASSLRGASSTDTQYF TGTGCCAGCAGCCTAAGAGGGGCCTCTAGCACAGATACGCAGTATTTT
TRBJ2-4 21 TRBV7-2 TRBD2 few CASSLRSKTSTLLEGKNIQYF TGTGCCAGCAGCTTAAGATCGAAGACTAGCACCCTCCTCGAGGGCAAAAACATTCAGTACTTC
TRBJ2-7 15 TRBV6-2/TRBV6-3 TRBD2 . CASSSGLAGGYEQYF TGTGCCAGCAGTTCCGGACTAGCGGGAGGATACGAGCAGTACTTC
TRBJ2-5 13 TRBV6-2/TRBV6-3 . few CASSYTREETQYF TGTGCCAGCAGTTACACAAGGGAAGAGACCCAGTACTTC
TRBJ1-2 14 TRBV12-3/TRBV12-4 . . CASSLVGPDYGYTF TGTGCCAGCAGTTTAGTAGGGCCAGACTATGGCTACACCTTC
TRBJ2-7 15 TRBV5-4 . . CASSLVDTSLGEQYF TGTGCCAGCAGCTTGGTCGACACCAGCCTGGGGGAGCAGTACTTC
TRBJ1-6 13 TRBV27 . . CASSPYGNSPLHF TGTGCCAGCAGTCCCTACGGAAATTCACCCCTCCACTTT
TRBJ1-6 14 TRBV12-3/TRBV12-4 . . CASSSQGRSSPLHF TGTGCCAGCAGTTCCCAGGGAAGGAGCTCACCCCTCCACTTT
TRBJ1-5 15 TRBV7-2 . . CASSLDSRNNQPQHF TGTGCCAGCAGCTTAGATAGTCGGAACAATCAGCCCCAGCATTTT
TRBJ2-1 15 TRBV11-1 . few CASSPLPLSYNEQFF TGTGCCAGCAGCCCCCTACCTCTCTCCTACAATGAGCAGTTCTTC
TRBJ2-3 13 TRBV12-3/TRBV12-4 . . CASRREATDTQYF TGTGCCAGCAGGAGAGAAGCCACAGATACGCAGTATTTT
TRBJ1-2 13 TRBV6-8 TRBD1 . CASSPTGGEGYTF TGTGCCAGCAGTCCCACAGGGGGCGAGGGCTACACCTTC
TRBJ1-2 15 TRBV4-1 . . CASSHPLLANYGYTF TGCGCCAGCAGCCACCCGCTTCTAGCTAACTATGGCTACACCTTC
TRBJ2-6 18 TRBV4-1 . few CASSRPGQTKSGANVLTF TGCGCCAGCAGCCGACCCGGCCAGACCAAGTCTGGGGCCAACGTCCTGACTTTC
TRBJ1-2 13 TRBV6-6 . . CASSPGLSYGYTF TGTGCCAGCAGTCCGGGACTTAGCTATGGCTACACCTTC
TRBJ2-5 13 TRBV10-3 . . CAISETSFETQYF TGTGCCATCAGTGAGACCAGTTTTGAGACCCAGTACTTC
TRBJ1-1 13 TRBV5-6 TRBD1 . CASSLEQGEEAFF TGTGCCAGCAGCTTGGAACAGGGGGAGGAAGCTTTCTTT
TRBJ2-7 13 TRBV7-6 . few CASSFRRDREQYF TGTGCCAGCAGCTTCCGGCGGGACCGGGAGCAGTACTTC
TRBJ2-7 15 TRBV19 . . CASSKGPGTLYEQYF TGTGCCAGTAGTAAGGGGCCAGGGACCCTCTACGAGCAGTACTTC